This T cell receptor (beta chain) was identified during a study of T cells expressing NK-cell markers. Germline V CDR1 and CDR2: MNHNS, SASEGT. This CDR3 has 16 residues. TCRdb reanalyzed the 5' RACE reads, giving one entry per CDR3 protein sequence and no DNA. There are about 460,000 distinct CDR3 sequences in the sample, with almost 1.5% held by the top ten. The chain combines TRBV6-1 with TRBJ1-2; TCRdb returns TRBD1, unconfirmable since there is no DNA. This TCR derives from a woman in her fifties or sixties in good health. What was sequenced was blood T cells: a sorted CD56 or NKG2C T cell subset, CD4+ or CD8+ T cells, or bulk PBMC T cells (not recorded which). The chain's CDR3 is CASSTGDPFTNYGYTF.